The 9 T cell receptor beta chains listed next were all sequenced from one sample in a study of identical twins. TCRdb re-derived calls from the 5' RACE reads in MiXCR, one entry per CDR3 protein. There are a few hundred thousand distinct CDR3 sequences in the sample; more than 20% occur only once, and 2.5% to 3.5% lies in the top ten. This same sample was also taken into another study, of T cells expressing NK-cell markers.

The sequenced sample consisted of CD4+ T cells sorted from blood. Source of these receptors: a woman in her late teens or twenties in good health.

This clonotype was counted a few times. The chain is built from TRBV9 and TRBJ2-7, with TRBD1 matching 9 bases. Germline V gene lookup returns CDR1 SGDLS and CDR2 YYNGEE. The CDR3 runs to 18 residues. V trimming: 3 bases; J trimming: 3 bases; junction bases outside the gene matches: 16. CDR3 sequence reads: CASSAVPGQGAGVYEQYF. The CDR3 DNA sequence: TGTGCCAGCAGCGCCGTCCCGGGACAGGGTGCAGGGGTCTACGAGCAGTACTTC.

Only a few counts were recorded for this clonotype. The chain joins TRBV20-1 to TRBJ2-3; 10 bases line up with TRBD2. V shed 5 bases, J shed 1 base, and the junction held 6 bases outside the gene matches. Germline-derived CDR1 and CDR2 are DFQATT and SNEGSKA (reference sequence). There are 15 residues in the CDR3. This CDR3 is CSALLAGRRTDTQYF. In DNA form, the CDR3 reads TGCAGTGCTTTACTAGCGGGGAGACGCACAGATACGCAGTATTTT.

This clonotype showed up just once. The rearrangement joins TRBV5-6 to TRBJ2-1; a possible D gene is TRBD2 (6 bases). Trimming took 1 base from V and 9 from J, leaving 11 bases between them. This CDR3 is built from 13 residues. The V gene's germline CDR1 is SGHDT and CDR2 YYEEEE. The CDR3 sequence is CASSLLLAPEQFF. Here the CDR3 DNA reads TGTGCCAGCAGCTTGTTACTAGCCCCTGAGCAGTTCTTC.

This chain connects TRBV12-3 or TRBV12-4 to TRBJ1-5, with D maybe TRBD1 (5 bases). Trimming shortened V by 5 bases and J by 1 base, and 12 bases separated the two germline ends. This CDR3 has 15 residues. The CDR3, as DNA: TGTGCCAGCAGTGGGGGGGGGTTGAGCAATCAGCCCCAGCATTTT. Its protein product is CASSGGGLSNQPQHF.

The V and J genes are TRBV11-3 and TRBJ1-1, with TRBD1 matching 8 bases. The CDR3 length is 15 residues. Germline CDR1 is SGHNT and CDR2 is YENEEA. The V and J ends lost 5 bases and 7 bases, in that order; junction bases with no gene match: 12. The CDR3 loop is CASSQDRVKLGEAFF. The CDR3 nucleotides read TGTGCCAGCAGCCAGGACAGGGTTAAGTTGGGTGAAGCTTTCTTT. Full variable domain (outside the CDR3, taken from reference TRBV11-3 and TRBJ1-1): EAGVVQSPRYKIIEKKQPVAFWCNPISGHNTLYWYLQNLGQGPELLIRYENEEAVDDSQLPKDRFSAERLKGVDSTLKIQPAELGDSAVYLCASSQDRVKLGEAFFGQGTRLTVV.

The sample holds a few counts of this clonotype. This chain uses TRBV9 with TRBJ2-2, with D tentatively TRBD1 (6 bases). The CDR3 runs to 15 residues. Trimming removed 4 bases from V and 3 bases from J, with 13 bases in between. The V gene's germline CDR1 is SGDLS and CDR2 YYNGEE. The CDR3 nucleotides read TGTGCCAGCAGCCCTCGGGACACCTACACCGGGGAGCTGTTTTTT. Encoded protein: CASSPRDTYTGELFF.

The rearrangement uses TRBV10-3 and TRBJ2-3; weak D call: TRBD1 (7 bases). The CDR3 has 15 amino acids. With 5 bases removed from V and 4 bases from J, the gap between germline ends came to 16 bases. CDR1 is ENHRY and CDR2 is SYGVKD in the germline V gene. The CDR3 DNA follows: TGTGCCATCAGTCCTGGACAGGAGGGGTCAGATACGCAGTATTTT. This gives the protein CAISPGQEGSDTQYF.

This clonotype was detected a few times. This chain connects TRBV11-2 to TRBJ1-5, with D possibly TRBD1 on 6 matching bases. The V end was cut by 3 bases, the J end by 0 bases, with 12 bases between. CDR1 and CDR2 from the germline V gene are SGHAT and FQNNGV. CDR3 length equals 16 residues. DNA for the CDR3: TGTGCCAGCAGCTTTCGGACAGCATATAGCAATCAGCCCCAGCATTTT. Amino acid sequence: CASSFRTAYSNQPQHF.

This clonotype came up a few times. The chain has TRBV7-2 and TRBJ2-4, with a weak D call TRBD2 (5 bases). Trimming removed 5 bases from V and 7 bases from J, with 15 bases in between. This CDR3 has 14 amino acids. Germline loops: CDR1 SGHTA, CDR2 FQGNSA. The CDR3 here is CASSPGSVRNIQYF. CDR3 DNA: TGTGCCAGCAGCCCGGGGTCGGTTCGGAACATTCAGTACTTC.